This TCR beta chain was recovered during a study of spatial heterogeneity in lung cancer. Study observations and caveats: Ubiquitous expanded tumor TCRs showed up in blood more at resection than follow-up.

CDR3 length: 14 residues. Deletions cut 2 bases from V and 5 bases from J, with 9 bases between. From germline, CDR1 is SGHAT and CDR2 FQDESV (reference sequence). Time point defined: sample taken at primary tumor resection. No cell sorting; template was whole RNA from tumor, lung tissue or PBMC. Some 72 TRACERx patients with early, untreated non-small cell lung cancer donated samples. The presence of a unique molecular identifier marked each TCR cDNA molecule. One entry per CDR3 protein, called by TCRdb with MiXCR from the 5' RACE reads. The top ten clones hold about 60% of a sample with 40,000 to 45,000 distinct CDR3 sequences, roughly an eighth of them seen once. Regarding this clonotype: The antigen remains undetermined.

This sample comprised PBMCs, obtained at surgery. The TCR sequence derives from a male donor with early-stage non-small cell lung cancer. The chain carries TRBV11-1 and TRBJ2-2; possible D gene TRBD1, 6 bases. CDR3 protein: CASSLTGSTGELFF. DNA of the CDR3: TGTGCCAGCAGCTTAACAGGGAGTACCGGGGAGCTGTTTTTT.